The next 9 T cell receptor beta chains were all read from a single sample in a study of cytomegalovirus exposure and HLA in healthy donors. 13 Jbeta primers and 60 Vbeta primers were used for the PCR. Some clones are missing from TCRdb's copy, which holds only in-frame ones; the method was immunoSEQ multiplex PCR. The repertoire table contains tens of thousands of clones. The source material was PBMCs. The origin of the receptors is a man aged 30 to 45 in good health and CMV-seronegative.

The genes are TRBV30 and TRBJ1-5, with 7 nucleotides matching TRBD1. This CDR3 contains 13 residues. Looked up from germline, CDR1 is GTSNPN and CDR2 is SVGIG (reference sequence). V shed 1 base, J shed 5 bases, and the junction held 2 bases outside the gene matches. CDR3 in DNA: TGTGCCTGGAGTGACAGGGGAGATCAGCCCCAGCATTTT. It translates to CAWSDRGDQPQHF.

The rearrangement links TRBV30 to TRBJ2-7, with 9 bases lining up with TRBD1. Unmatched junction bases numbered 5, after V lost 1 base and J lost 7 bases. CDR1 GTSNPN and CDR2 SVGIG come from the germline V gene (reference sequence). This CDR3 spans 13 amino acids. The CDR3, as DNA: TGTGCCTGGAGTGCCGGGACAGGGTTTGAGCAGTACTTC. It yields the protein CAWSAGTGFEQYF.

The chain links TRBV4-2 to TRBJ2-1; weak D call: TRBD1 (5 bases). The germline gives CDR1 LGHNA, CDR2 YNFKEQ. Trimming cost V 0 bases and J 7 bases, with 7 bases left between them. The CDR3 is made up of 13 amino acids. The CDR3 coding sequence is TGTGCCAGCAGCCAAGAACCAGGGAATGAGCAGTTCTTC. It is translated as CASSQEPGNEQFF.

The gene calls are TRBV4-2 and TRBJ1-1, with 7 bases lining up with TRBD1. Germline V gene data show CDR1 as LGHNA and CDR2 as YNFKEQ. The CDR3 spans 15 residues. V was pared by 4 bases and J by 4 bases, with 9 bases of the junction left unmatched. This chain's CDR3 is CASSLESTGTTEAFF. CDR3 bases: TGTGCCAGCAGCCTTGAATCGACAGGGACCACTGAAGCTTTCTTT.

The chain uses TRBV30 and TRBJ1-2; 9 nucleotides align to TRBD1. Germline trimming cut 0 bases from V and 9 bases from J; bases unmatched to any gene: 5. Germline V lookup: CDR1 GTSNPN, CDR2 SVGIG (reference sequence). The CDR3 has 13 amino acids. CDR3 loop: CAWSVGTGLRYTF. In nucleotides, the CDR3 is TGTGCCTGGAGTGTAGGGACAGGGCTTCGCTACACCTTC.

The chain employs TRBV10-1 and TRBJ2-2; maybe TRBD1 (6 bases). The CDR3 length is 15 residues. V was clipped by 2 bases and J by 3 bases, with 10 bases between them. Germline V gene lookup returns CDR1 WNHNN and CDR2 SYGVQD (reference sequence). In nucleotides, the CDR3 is TGCGCCAGCAGTGAGACACAGGGTTACACCGGGGAGCTGTTTTTT. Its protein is CASSETQGYTGELFF.

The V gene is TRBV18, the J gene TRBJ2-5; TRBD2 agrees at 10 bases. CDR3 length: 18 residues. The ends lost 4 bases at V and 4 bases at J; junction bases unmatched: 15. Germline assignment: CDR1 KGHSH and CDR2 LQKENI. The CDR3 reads CASSHRGLAGAKGETQYF. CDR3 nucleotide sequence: TGTGCCAGCTCACATCGTGGGCTAGCGGGAGCAAAGGGAGAGACCCAGTACTTC. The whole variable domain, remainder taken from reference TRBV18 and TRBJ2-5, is NAGVMQNPRHLVRRRGQEARLRCSPMKGHSHVYWYRQLPEEGLKFMVYLQKENIIDESGMPKERFSAEFPKEGPSILRIQQVVRGDSAAYFCASSHRGLAGAKGETQYFGPGTRLLVL.

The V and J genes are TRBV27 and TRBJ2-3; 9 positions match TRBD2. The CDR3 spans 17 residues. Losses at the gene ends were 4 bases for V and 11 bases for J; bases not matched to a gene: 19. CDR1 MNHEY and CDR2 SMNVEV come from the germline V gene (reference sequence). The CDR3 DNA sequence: TGTGCCAGCAGTTCGCCTCGAGGGATAGCGGGAGACGAACGGCAGTATTTT. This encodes CASSSPRGIAGDERQYF.

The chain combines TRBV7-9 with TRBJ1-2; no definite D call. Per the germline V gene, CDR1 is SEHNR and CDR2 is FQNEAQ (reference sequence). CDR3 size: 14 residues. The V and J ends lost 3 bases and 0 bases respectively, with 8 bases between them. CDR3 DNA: TGTGCCAGCAGCTTGGGAGGCCCTAACTATGGCTACACCTTC. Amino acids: CASSLGGPNYGYTF.